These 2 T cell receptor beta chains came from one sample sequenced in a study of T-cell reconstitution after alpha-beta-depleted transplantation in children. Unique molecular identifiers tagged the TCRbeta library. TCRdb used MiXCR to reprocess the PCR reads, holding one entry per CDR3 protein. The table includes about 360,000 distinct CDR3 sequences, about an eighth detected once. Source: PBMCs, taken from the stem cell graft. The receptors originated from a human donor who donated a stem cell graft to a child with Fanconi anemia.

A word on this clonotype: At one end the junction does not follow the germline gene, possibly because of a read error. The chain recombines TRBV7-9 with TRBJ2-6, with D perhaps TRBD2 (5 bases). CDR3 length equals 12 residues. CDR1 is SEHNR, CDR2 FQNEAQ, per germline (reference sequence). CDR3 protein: CASGTGVNVLTF. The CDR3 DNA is TGTGCCAGCGGCACCGGGGTCAACGTCCTGACTTTC.

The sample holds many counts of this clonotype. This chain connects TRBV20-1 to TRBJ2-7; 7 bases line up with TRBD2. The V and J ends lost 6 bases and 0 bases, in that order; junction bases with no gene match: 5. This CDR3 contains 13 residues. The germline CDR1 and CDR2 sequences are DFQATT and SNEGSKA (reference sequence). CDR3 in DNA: TGCAGTGCCCGGGGGGTTAGCTCCTACGAGCAGTACGTC. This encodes CSARGVSSYEQYV.